Detailed here is one T cell receptor (beta chain). The data originate from a study of blood T cell repertoires in COVID-19. Study-wide background: PBMCs, B-cell-depleted T cells, or T cells were the source of the cDNA or gDNA that made up the material.

The germline V and J ends were trimmed by 5 bases and 7 bases, with 14 bases remaining between them. This CDR3 spans 13 amino acids. TCRdb's table, derived via immunoSEQ multiplex PCR, lists solely in-frame clones and lacks some. This sample has under 200,000 clones, with around nine tenths found just once. This sequence joins TRBV12-3 or TRBV12-4 and TRBJ1-1; tentatively, D is TRBD1 (6 bases). The clonotype comes from a man between 18 and 29 years old with active or convalescent COVID-19. Sequences were obtained from peripheral blood. This chain's CDR3 is CASSPRGGDEAFF. The CDR3 coding sequence is TGTGCCAGCAGTCCCCGGGGGGGCGATGAAGCTTTCTTT.